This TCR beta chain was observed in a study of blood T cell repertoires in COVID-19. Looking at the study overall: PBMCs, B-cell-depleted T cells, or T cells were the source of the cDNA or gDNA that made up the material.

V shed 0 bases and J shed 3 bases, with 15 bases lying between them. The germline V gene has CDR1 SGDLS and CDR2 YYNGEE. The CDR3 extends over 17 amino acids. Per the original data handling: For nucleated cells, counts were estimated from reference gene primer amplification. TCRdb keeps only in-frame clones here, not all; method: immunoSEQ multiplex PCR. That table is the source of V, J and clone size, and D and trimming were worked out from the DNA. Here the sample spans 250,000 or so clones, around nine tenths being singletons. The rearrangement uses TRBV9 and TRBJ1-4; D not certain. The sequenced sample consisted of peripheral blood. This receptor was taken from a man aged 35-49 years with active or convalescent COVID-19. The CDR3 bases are TGTGCCAGCAGCGTAGGAGGCAGGAGGTCTGCTAATGAAAAACTGTTTTTT. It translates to CASSVGGRRSANEKLFF.